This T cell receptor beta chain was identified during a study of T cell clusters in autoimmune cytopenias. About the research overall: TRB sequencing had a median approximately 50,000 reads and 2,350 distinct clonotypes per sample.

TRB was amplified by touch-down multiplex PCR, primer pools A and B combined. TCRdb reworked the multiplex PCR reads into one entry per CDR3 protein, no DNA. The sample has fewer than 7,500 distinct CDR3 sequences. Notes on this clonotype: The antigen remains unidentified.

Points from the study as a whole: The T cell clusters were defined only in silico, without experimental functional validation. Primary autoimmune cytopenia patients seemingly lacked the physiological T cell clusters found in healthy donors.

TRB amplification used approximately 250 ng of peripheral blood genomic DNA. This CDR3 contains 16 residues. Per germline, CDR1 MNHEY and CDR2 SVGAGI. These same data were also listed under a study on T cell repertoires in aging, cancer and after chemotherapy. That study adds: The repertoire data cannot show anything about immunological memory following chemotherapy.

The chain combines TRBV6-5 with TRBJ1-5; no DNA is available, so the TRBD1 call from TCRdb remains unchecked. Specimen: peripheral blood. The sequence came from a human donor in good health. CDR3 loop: CASSPGQGHNGQPQHF.